The 25 T cell receptor beta chains reported below all come from one sample, sequenced in a study of blood T cell repertoires in COVID-19. The protocol was immunoSEQ multiplex PCR, while the TCRdb copy is restricted to in-frame clones and leaves out a portion. The sample comprises about 72,000 clones, around 86% of which are singletons, and approximately 10% rests with the top ten. Sequenced input: peripheral blood. Source of these receptors: a man in his 70s with active or convalescent COVID-19.

The chain couples TRBV28 to TRBJ1-2; D unresolved. V was shortened by 6 bases and J by 4 bases, with 6 bases between the two germline ends. Germline V lookup: CDR1 MDHEN, CDR2 SYDVKM. The CDR3 has 11 amino acids. Here the CDR3 DNA reads TGTGCCAGCAGGTCTAGCTATGGCTACACCTTC. Encoded protein: CASRSSYGYTF.

The chain is built from TRBV18 and TRBJ2-7; tentatively, D is TRBD1 (5 bases). Germline V gene data show CDR1 as KGHSH and CDR2 as LQKENI. The V end lost 4 bases, the J end lost 3 bases, and 10 bases lay between the germline ends. The CDR3 extends over 13 amino acids. CDR3: CASSRKGYYEQYF. CDR3 coding DNA: TGTGCCAGCTCACGCAAGGGGTACTACGAGCAGTACTTC. Using reference TRBV18 and TRBJ2-7 for the parts outside the CDR3, the full variable domain is NAGVMQNPRHLVRRRGQEARLRCSPMKGHSHVYWYRQLPEEGLKFMVYLQKENIIDESGMPKERFSAEFPKEGPSILRIQQVVRGDSAAYFCASSRKGYYEQYFGPGTRLTVT.

The chain's CDR3 is CASSLGAGGNTDTQYF. DNA of the CDR3: TGCGCCAGCAGCTTGGGGGCGGGAGGGAACACAGATACGCAGTATTTT. The rearrangement links TRBV5-1 to TRBJ2-3; 9 bases line up with TRBD2. Germline-derived CDR1 and CDR2 are SGHRS and YFSETQ. The CDR3 contains 16 residues. V lost 0 bases, J lost 2 bases, and 4 bases stayed unmatched.

The chain couples TRBV28 to TRBJ1-2; TRBD1 agrees at 8 bases. The CDR3 extends over 14 amino acids. V lost 2 bases, J lost 6 bases, and 5 bases stayed unmatched. Germline V gene lookup returns CDR1 MDHEN and CDR2 SYDVKM. Written as DNA, the CDR3 is TGTGCCAGCAGTTTAGACAGGGGATTAAATGGCTACACCTTC. Protein sequence: CASSLDRGLNGYTF.

The CDR3 nucleotides are TGTGCCTGGAGTCCTAAGGACAGGTACAATGAGCAGTTCTTC. Residues: CAWSPKDRYNEQFF. The V call is TRBV30, the J call TRBJ2-1; 7 bases match TRBD1. The CDR3 is 14 residues long. Germline-derived CDR1 and CDR2 are GTSNPN and SVGIG (reference sequence). V gave up 2 bases and J gave up 4 bases; unmatched junction bases: 5.

CDR3 residues: CAWSKTGTVNQPQHF. The CDR3 bases are TGTGCCTGGAGTAAGACAGGGACGGTAAATCAGCCCCAGCATTTT. J is TRBJ1-5 and V is TRBV30; TRBD1 matches at 7 bases. Germline loops: CDR1 GTSNPN, CDR2 SVGIG (reference sequence). Losses at the gene ends were 2 bases for V and 4 bases for J; bases not matched to a gene: 8. There are 15 residues in the CDR3.

V and J are TRBV11-2 and TRBJ2-1; the match to TRBD2 covers 11 bases. V was pared by 5 bases and J by 8 bases, with 14 bases of the junction left unmatched. This CDR3 contains 17 residues. CDR1 is SGHAT, CDR2 FQNNGV, per germline. The CDR3 sequence: CASSETITSGSFDEQFF. In DNA, the CDR3 is TGTGCCAGCAGCGAGACTATAACTAGCGGGAGCTTCGATGAGCAGTTCTTC.

The chain's CDR3 is CASSREGGWLFF. CDR3 bases: TGTGCCAGCAGCCGCGAAGGAGGCTGGTTGTTTTTT. The chain has TRBV14 and TRBJ1-4; D not resolved. From germline, CDR1 is SGHDN and CDR2 FVKESK. CDR3 length equals 12 residues. Trimming removed 4 bases from V and 15 bases from J, with 15 bases in between.

The CDR3 sequence is CAWSVLAYGYTF. CDR3 sequence (DNA): TGTGCCTGGAGTGTTTTAGCCTATGGCTACACCTTC. The gene calls are TRBV30 and TRBJ1-2; D is ambiguous. V gave up 0 bases and J gave up 4 bases, with 6 bases separating them. CDR1 and CDR2 (germline): GTSNPN, SVGIG (reference sequence). The CDR3 runs 12 residues.

The gene calls are TRBV6-5 and TRBJ1-3, with 7 bases that match TRBD1. Germline CDR1 is MNHEY and CDR2 is SVGAGI. CDR3 length: 15 amino acids. The V and J ends lost 2 bases and 4 bases, in that order; junction bases with no gene match: 5. CDR3 sequence: CASSYKTGFGNTIYF. The CDR3, as DNA: TGTGCCAGCAGTTACAAGACAGGGTTCGGAAACACCATATATTTT.

This chain connects TRBV2 to TRBJ1-6; 9 nucleotides agree with TRBD1. Germline V lookup: CDR1 SNHLY, CDR2 FYNNEI. The CDR3 is 15 residues long. The junction had 9 bases not matched to a gene; V was cut back by 8 bases and J by 7 bases. The CDR3 DNA sequence: TGTGCCAGCGCCGAAAGGACAGGGGCCAATTCACCCCTCCACTTT. Protein sequence: CASAERTGANSPLHF.

The genes are TRBV7-2 and TRBJ2-6; tentatively, D is TRBD1 (5 bases). Deletions cut 3 bases from V and 0 bases from J, with 12 bases between. The CDR3 runs to 17 residues. Germline V gene sequence: CDR1 SGHTA, CDR2 FQGNSA. For the CDR3, the DNA is TGTGCCAGCAGCTTGAGGTGGGGCAGCTCTGGGGCCAACGTCCTGACTTTC. It encodes CASSLRWGSSGANVLTF.

The chain has TRBV7-9 and TRBJ1-1; 10 nucleotides line up with TRBD1. The V and J ends lost 5 bases and 7 bases, in that order; junction bases with no gene match: 13. Germline CDR1 SEHNR, CDR2 FQNEAQ (reference sequence). The CDR3 covers 16 residues. CDR3 amino acids: CASSPRGQGPQGEAFF. DNA of the CDR3: TGTGCCAGCAGCCCGAGGGGACAGGGGCCCCAGGGTGAAGCTTTCTTT. The whole variable domain, filled in from reference TRBV7-9 and TRBJ1-1, reads DTGVSQNPRHKITKRGQNVTFRCDPISEHNRLYWYRQTLGQGPEFLTYFQNEAQLEKSRLLSDRFSAERPKGSFSTLEIQRTEQGDSAMYLCASSPRGQGPQGEAFFGQGTRLTVV.

Turning to this clone: One junction end disagrees with the germline gene, perhaps due to a read error. The chain carries TRBV2 and TRBJ1-1; no clear D. This CDR3 is 15 amino acids long. Germline V gene sequence: CDR1 SNHLY, CDR2 FYNNEI. The CDR3 DNA reads TGTGCCAGCAGAGAAGGCTCAGGTTACGGCACTGAAGCTTTCTTT. Translating it yields CASREGSGYGTEAFF.

V and J are TRBV6-2 or TRBV6-3 and TRBJ1-2; TRBD1 agrees at 7 bases. The germline V gene encodes CDR1 MNHEY and CDR2 SVGEGT. Germline trimming cut 6 bases from V and 6 bases from J; bases unmatched to any gene: 19. This CDR3 is built from 17 residues. The CDR3 coding sequence is TGTGCCAGCAGCCGTGGAACCGACAGGGTGAAGAACCATGGCTACACCTTC. Its translation is CASSRGTDRVKNHGYTF.

V is TRBV6-6 and J is TRBJ2-6; D is ambiguous. V shed 5 bases and J shed 2 bases, with 10 bases lying between them. Germline V lookup: CDR1 MNHNY, CDR2 SVGAGI (reference sequence). CDR3 length: 15 amino acids. The CDR3 coding sequence is TGTGCCAGCAGTCCCCGTATTACTGGGGCCAACGTCCTGACTTTC. Translating it yields CASSPRITGANVLTF.

This clone was seen a few times. The V call is TRBV30, the J call TRBJ1-3; D is uncertain. Germline V gene sequence: CDR1 GTSNPN, CDR2 SVGIG (reference sequence). The CDR3 length is 15 residues. Trimming stripped 5 bases from V and 7 bases from J, with 21 bases between. In DNA form, the CDR3 reads TGTGCCTGGCAGTACGGCGGGAATAGAAGGAACACCATATATTTT. Translating gives CAWQYGGNRRNTIYF.

This chain links TRBV28 with TRBJ2-7; D gene ambiguous. V lost 7 bases and J lost 2, with 15 bases in between. Germline CDR1 MDHEN, CDR2 SYDVKM. This CDR3 comprises 14 residues. This CDR3 reads CASTASDLAYEQYF. The CDR3 region has the DNA TGTGCCAGCACCGCGAGTGATCTGGCCTACGAGCAGTACTTC.

The chain has TRBV5-5 and TRBJ1-2; tentative D call: TRBD1 (5 bases). Germline assignment: CDR1 SGHKS and CDR2 YYEKEE (reference sequence). There are 14 residues in the CDR3. V was trimmed by 3 bases and J by 2 bases, leaving 11 bases between them. The DNA for the CDR3 is TGTGCCAGCAGCTCTAGCGGGGGGAACTATGGCTACACCTTC. Its protein product is CASSSSGGNYGYTF.

The chain joins TRBV6-4 to TRBJ2-1; TRBD2 aligns across 10 bases. Germline lookup yields CDR1 MRHNA and CDR2 SNTAGT. Trimming removed 6 bases from V and 8 bases from J; junction bases left unmatched: 7. The CDR3 runs 14 residues. The CDR3 region has the DNA TGTGCCAGCAGCCCCGAACTAGCGGGATATGAGCAGTTCTTC. Encoded protein: CASSPELAGYEQFF.

This chain links TRBV25-1 with TRBJ1-2; possible D gene TRBD1, 5 bases. Trimming took 10 bases from V and 5 from J, leaving 23 bases between them. The length of the CDR3 is 15 residues. CDR1 is MGHDK, CDR2 SYGVNS, per germline. CDR3 loop: CATEDKTSPIYGYTF. CDR3 DNA: TGTGCCACCGAGGACAAGACTTCACCTATATATGGCTACACCTTC.

This sequence joins TRBV19 and TRBJ2-7; 8 bases agree with TRBD1. The CDR3 runs to 14 residues. Unmatched junction bases numbered 4, after V lost 5 bases and J lost 1 base. Germline values: CDR1 LNHDA, CDR2 SQIVND (reference sequence). CDR3 region: CASSPGTGSYEQYF. The CDR3 bases are TGTGCCAGTAGTCCAGGGACAGGATCCTACGAGCAGTACTTC.

The chain joins TRBV27 to TRBJ1-5, with D perhaps matching TRBD1 (5 bases). Trimming left V 6 bases short and J 0 bases short, with 9 bases between. The CDR3 covers 14 residues. Germline CDR1 MNHEY, CDR2 SMNVEV (reference sequence). The DNA of the CDR3 is TGTGCCAGCAGCCAAGGGGATAGCAATCAGCCCCAGCATTTT. As protein: CASSQGDSNQPQHF.

This rearrangement joins TRBV11-2 to TRBJ2-5; 11 nucleotides match TRBD2. V gave up 5 bases and J gave up 9 bases; unmatched junction bases: 8. CDR3 length: 14 residues. Germline loops: CDR1 SGHAT, CDR2 FQNNGV. The CDR3, as DNA: TGTGCCAGCAGCGTTAGCGGGAGGGGTGTGGCCCAGTACTTC. This sequence encodes CASSVSGRGVAQYF.

V gene TRBV9 combines with J gene TRBJ1-6; TRBD1 matches 7 bases. This CDR3 contains 13 residues. J was trimmed by 8 bases and V by 4 bases; bases with no gene match: 3. Germline V gene lookup returns CDR1 SGDLS and CDR2 YYNGEE. This CDR3 is CASSTGQDSPLHF. CDR3 nucleotide sequence: TGTGCCAGCAGCACCGGACAGGATTCACCCCTCCACTTT.